Listed below are T cell receptor beta chains from one sample, sequenced in a study of regulatory T cells in long-lasting Graves disease. Via MiXCR, TCRdb re-called the multiplex PCR reads, giving one row per CDR3 protein. This sample has more than 350,000 distinct CDR3 sequences, with roughly 23% found just once. The sample was peripheral blood mononuclear cells (PBMCs), taken when the disease was refractory, from a patient treated with antithyroid drugs. Receptor source: a female donor with Graves disease. Both conserved end residues are part of each CDR3. Each record gives: CDR3 DNA, CDR3 protein, J gene, clone size, V gene, D gene, CDR3 length. A D gene is named only where the DNA matches it firmly. Not every row has a clone size; where given, it reads once, few, many or a size class.

CDR3 DNA: TGTGCCAGCAGTTACGGTTGGACAGGGGGCGGGTGGTCGGACACTGAAGCTTTCTTT
CDR3 protein: CASSYGWTGGGWSDTEAFF
J gene: TRBJ1-1
clone size: few
V gene: TRBV6-5
D gene: TRBD1
CDR3 length: 19

CDR3 DNA: TGTGCCAGCAGTAATCGGACAGACACAGATACGCAGTATTTT
CDR3 protein: CASSNRTDTDTQYF
J gene: TRBJ2-3
clone size: NA
V gene: TRBV28
D gene: NA
CDR3 length: 14

CDR3 DNA: TGCGCCAGCAGCCGTACTAGCGGGAGGTCGGACACCGGGGAGCTGTTTTTT
CDR3 protein: CASSRTSGRSDTGELFF
J gene: TRBJ2-2
clone size: many
V gene: TRBV5-1
D gene: TRBD2
CDR3 length: 17

CDR3 DNA: TGTGCCAGCAGTTATGTTAGCGGGAACACTGAAGCTTTCTTT
CDR3 protein: CASSYVSGNTEAFF
J gene: TRBJ1-1
clone size: NA
V gene: TRBV6-9
D gene: NA
CDR3 length: 14

CDR3 DNA: TGTGCCAGCAGTTCCCCTCTGGGGGGAGGGGAGACCCAGTACTTC
CDR3 protein: CASSSPLGGGETQYF
J gene: TRBJ2-5
clone size: many
V gene: TRBV28
D gene: TRBD2
CDR3 length: 15

CDR3 DNA: TGTGCCATCAGTGAGGGACAGGGGGCCTATGGCTACACCTTC
CDR3 protein: CAISEGQGAYGYTF
J gene: TRBJ1-2
clone size: few
V gene: TRBV10-3
D gene: TRBD1
CDR3 length: 14

CDR3 DNA: TGCAGTGGCCGAACTAGCGGTTACACCGGGGAGCTGTTTTTT
CDR3 protein: CSGRTSGYTGELFF
J gene: TRBJ2-2
clone size: NA
V gene: TRBV20-1
D gene: TRBD2
CDR3 length: 14

CDR3 DNA: TGTGCCAGCAGAGCGCCCGGGGGGATGAACAATGAGCAGTTCTTC
CDR3 protein: CASRAPGGMNNEQFF
J gene: TRBJ2-1
clone size: many
V gene: TRBV28
D gene: TRBD2
CDR3 length: 15

CDR3 DNA: TGTGCCAGCAGTTCAAACCGGGACAGTGGACTCACCGGGGAGCTGTTTTTT
CDR3 protein: CASSSNRDSGLTGELFF
J gene: TRBJ2-2
clone size: many
V gene: TRBV27
D gene: TRBD1
CDR3 length: 17

CDR3 DNA: TGTGCCAGTCGGTGGCCGTTTGATTCTACTGACTCTGGAAACACCATATATTTT
CDR3 protein: CASRWPFDSTDSGNTIYF
J gene: TRBJ1-3
clone size: few
V gene: TRBV15
D gene: NA
CDR3 length: 18

CDR3 DNA: TGTGCCAGTAGTATAAATTATAATTCACCCCTCCACTTT
CDR3 protein: CASSINYNSPLHF
J gene: TRBJ1-6
clone size: NA
V gene: TRBV19
D gene: NA
CDR3 length: 13

CDR3 DNA: TGTGCCGGACGTCGGGACACCGGGGAGCTGTTTTTT
CDR3 protein: CAGRRDTGELFF
J gene: TRBJ2-2
clone size: many
V gene: TRBV12-3/TRBV12-4
D gene: NA
CDR3 length: 12

CDR3 DNA: TGTGCCAGCAGTTTATCGGTAGCGGGAGCTGTGGAGCAGTTCTTC
CDR3 protein: CASSLSVAGAVEQFF
J gene: TRBJ2-1
clone size: NA
V gene: TRBV28
D gene: TRBD2
CDR3 length: 15

CDR3 DNA: TGTGCCAGCAGTGTTAATATCCGCTACGAGCAGTACTTC
CDR3 protein: CASSVNIRYEQYF
J gene: TRBJ2-7
clone size: many
V gene: TRBV2
D gene: NA
CDR3 length: 13

CDR3 DNA: TGTGCCAGCAGTGAAGAGAGCCAGGGGCTTCAGCCCCAGCATTTT
CDR3 protein: CASSEESQGLQPQHF
J gene: TRBJ1-5
clone size: NA
V gene: TRBV6-1
D gene: NA
CDR3 length: 15

CDR3 DNA: TGTGCCAGCAGCTTGGGAGGCCTAGCGCTAGATACGCAGTATTTT
CDR3 protein: CASSLGGLALDTQYF
J gene: TRBJ2-3
clone size: NA
V gene: TRBV5-6
D gene: NA
CDR3 length: 15

CDR3 DNA: TGCGCCAGCAGCTCCTCGTCATACTATGGCTACACCTTC
CDR3 protein: CASSSSSYYGYTF
J gene: TRBJ1-2
clone size: few
V gene: TRBV5-1
D gene: NA
CDR3 length: 13

CDR3 DNA: TGTGCCACCAGCAGATATGGACAAAGGTTGAACATTCAGTACTTC
CDR3 protein: CATSRYGQRLNIQYF
J gene: TRBJ2-4
clone size: many
V gene: TRBV15
D gene: NA
CDR3 length: 15

CDR3 DNA: TGCGCCAGCAGCTCTGACGGTTCTATCGAGCAGTACTTC
CDR3 protein: CASSSDGSIEQYF
J gene: TRBJ2-7
clone size: once
V gene: TRBV5-1
D gene: NA
CDR3 length: 13

CDR3 DNA: TGTGCTAGTGGTAACGGACAGGTGAACACCGGGGAGCTGTTTTTT
CDR3 protein: CASGNGQVNTGELFF
J gene: TRBJ2-2
clone size: many
V gene: TRBV12-5
D gene: TRBD1
CDR3 length: 15

CDR3 DNA: TGTGCCAGCAGACCTCCACAGGGCAACTATGGCTACACCTTC
CDR3 protein: CASRPPQGNYGYTF
J gene: TRBJ1-2
clone size: many
V gene: TRBV28
D gene: NA
CDR3 length: 14

CDR3 DNA: TGTGCCAGCAGCCAAACAGGGGGCTGGGTCGAGACCCAGTACTTC
CDR3 protein: CASSQTGGWVETQYF
J gene: TRBJ2-5
clone size: NA
V gene: TRBV5-4
D gene: TRBD1
CDR3 length: 15

CDR3 DNA: TGTGCCACCAGTGAGCCTCCGAACACCGGGGAGCTGTTTTTT
CDR3 protein: CATSEPPNTGELFF
J gene: TRBJ2-2
clone size: few
V gene: TRBV24-1
D gene: NA
CDR3 length: 14

CDR3 DNA: TGCGCCAGCAGCTTCAATCCCGGACAGGGTTCGGTCGGAGAGACCCAGTACTTC
CDR3 protein: CASSFNPGQGSVGETQYF
J gene: TRBJ2-5
clone size: NA
V gene: TRBV5-1
D gene: TRBD1
CDR3 length: 18

CDR3 DNA: TGTGCCAGCAGCTTAGCGCAGGGATCGGTCCACGAGCAGTACTTC
CDR3 protein: CASSLAQGSVHEQYF
J gene: TRBJ2-7
clone size: NA
V gene: TRBV7-9
D gene: NA
CDR3 length: 15

CDR3 DNA: TGCAGTGCTAGAGGCGGGACTCTTCGAGGCTACGAGCAGTACTTC
CDR3 protein: CSARGGTLRGYEQYF
J gene: TRBJ2-7
clone size: NA
V gene: TRBV20-1
D gene: NA
CDR3 length: 15

CDR3 DNA: TGTGCCAGCATACGGGGACCGATCACAGATACGCAGTATTTT
CDR3 protein: CASIRGPITDTQYF
J gene: TRBJ2-3
clone size: few
V gene: TRBV2
D gene: NA
CDR3 length: 14

CDR3 DNA: TGTGCCAGCAGCTTGGTAGTTGAAGCTTTCTTT
CDR3 protein: CASSLVVEAFF
J gene: TRBJ1-1
clone size: many
V gene: TRBV5-8
D gene: NA
CDR3 length: 11

CDR3 DNA: TGTGCCAGTACCACCATGCCGGGGCTTGGCAATCAGCCCCAGCATTTT
CDR3 protein: CASTTMPGLGNQPQHF
J gene: TRBJ1-5
clone size: NA
V gene: TRBV19
D gene: NA
CDR3 length: 16

CDR3 DNA: TGCAGTGCTAGCCAGGGACAGGGGAGAGGGGAGACCCAGTACTTC
CDR3 protein: CSASQGQGRGETQYF
J gene: TRBJ2-5
clone size: many
V gene: TRBV20-1
D gene: TRBD1
CDR3 length: 15

CDR3 DNA: TGTGCCAGCAGTTCCCGGGACGGAGCCTACAATGAGCAGTTCTTC
CDR3 protein: CASSSRDGAYNEQFF
J gene: TRBJ2-1
clone size: NA
V gene: TRBV12-3/TRBV12-4
D gene: NA
CDR3 length: 15

CDR3 DNA: TGTGCCAGCAGTATTTACACCGGGGAGCTGTTTTTT
CDR3 protein: CASSIYTGELFF
J gene: TRBJ2-2
clone size: many
V gene: TRBV27
D gene: NA
CDR3 length: 12

CDR3 DNA: TGTGCCAGCAGCTCAGTAGCGGGATTCGACACCGGGGAGCTGTTTTTT
CDR3 protein: CASSSVAGFDTGELFF
J gene: TRBJ2-2
clone size: NA
V gene: TRBV5-6
D gene: TRBD2
CDR3 length: 16

CDR3 DNA: TGTGCCAGCAGCTATGCCGCCGGTGTAGATACGCAGTATTTT
CDR3 protein: CASSYAAGVDTQYF
J gene: TRBJ2-3
clone size: NA
V gene: TRBV7-9
D gene: NA
CDR3 length: 14

CDR3 DNA: TGTGCCAGCACCCTTCAGGGTGACAATGAGCAGTTCTTC
CDR3 protein: CASTLQGDNEQFF
J gene: TRBJ2-1
clone size: NA
V gene: TRBV2
D gene: NA
CDR3 length: 13

CDR3 DNA: TGTGCCAGCAGTTCCAGCGGGGGGTTAGAGACCCAGTACTTC
CDR3 protein: CASSSSGGLETQYF
J gene: TRBJ2-5
clone size: many
V gene: TRBV6-2/TRBV6-3
D gene: TRBD2
CDR3 length: 14

CDR3 DNA: TGTGCCAGCTGGTCAATGGGCAATTCCGAAGCTTTCTTT
CDR3 protein: CASWSMGNSEAFF
J gene: TRBJ1-1
clone size: many
V gene: TRBV12-3/TRBV12-4
D gene: NA
CDR3 length: 13

CDR3 DNA: TGTGCCAGCAGCACCTTTGGTAATGAAAAACTGTTTTTT
CDR3 protein: CASSTFGNEKLFF
J gene: TRBJ1-4
clone size: many
V gene: TRBV7-9
D gene: NA
CDR3 length: 13

CDR3 DNA: TGTGCCAGCAGTTTCGAGGGAAGAACAGATACGCAGTATTTT
CDR3 protein: CASSFEGRTDTQYF
J gene: TRBJ2-3
clone size: NA
V gene: TRBV28
D gene: NA
CDR3 length: 14

CDR3 DNA: TGTGCCAGCAGTCGAAGCATTGTGAACACTGAAGCTTTCTTT
CDR3 protein: CASSRSIVNTEAFF
J gene: TRBJ1-1
clone size: many
V gene: TRBV12-3/TRBV12-4
D gene: NA
CDR3 length: 14

CDR3 DNA: TGTGCCAGCAGCCAACCCCCAGGGGGCTTATCTGGACACACCATATATTTT
CDR3 protein: CASSQPPGGLSGHTIYF
J gene: TRBJ1-3
clone size: NA
V gene: TRBV3-1
D gene: TRBD1
CDR3 length: 17

CDR3 DNA: TGTGCCAGCTCACCCGGGACAGAACCAAACACCGGGGAGCTGTTTTTT
CDR3 protein: CASSPGTEPNTGELFF
J gene: TRBJ2-2
clone size: few
V gene: TRBV18
D gene: TRBD1
CDR3 length: 16

CDR3 DNA: TGCGCCAGCAGAAAACCTTCGGGGAGCTCCTACGAGCAGTACTTC
CDR3 protein: CASRKPSGSSYEQYF
J gene: TRBJ2-7
clone size: many
V gene: TRBV10-2
D gene: NA
CDR3 length: 15

CDR3 DNA: TGCAGTGCTAGAGATGAGAGGACAGGGGATAATAGGGCTGAAGCTTTCTTT
CDR3 protein: CSARDERTGDNRAEAFF
J gene: TRBJ1-1
clone size: NA
V gene: TRBV20-1
D gene: TRBD1
CDR3 length: 17

CDR3 DNA: TGTGCCAGCTCACCTTATTCGACGGGAGCGGGTGAGCAGTACTTC
CDR3 protein: CASSPYSTGAGEQYF
J gene: TRBJ2-7
clone size: few
V gene: TRBV18
D gene: NA
CDR3 length: 15

CDR3 DNA: TGTGCCAGCACCTTGGAGCAGGGCGAAAAACTGTTTTTT
CDR3 protein: CASTLEQGEKLFF
J gene: TRBJ1-4
clone size: many
V gene: TRBV28
D gene: NA
CDR3 length: 13

CDR3 DNA: TGCAGTGCTAGACCAGCGACAGGAGTGAATTCACCCCTCCACTTT
CDR3 protein: CSARPATGVNSPLHF
J gene: TRBJ1-6
clone size: few
V gene: TRBV20-1
D gene: NA
CDR3 length: 15